Following are 31 T cell receptor beta chains from one sample sequenced in a study of T cell responses to AZD1222 COVID-19 vaccine. Clones were sequenced by immunoSEQ multiplex PCR, and TCRdb holds only the in-frame ones, with some missing. The profile shows approximately 100,000 clones, about 89% of them singletons. The sample in question was peripheral blood, obtained on day 0 of AZD1222 vaccination. All receptors derive from an adult in good health.

This rearrangement joins TRBV11-2 to TRBJ1-1, with D hard to call. The germline V and J ends were trimmed by 5 bases and 3 bases, with 10 bases remaining between them. This CDR3 has 13 residues. The V gene's germline CDR1 is SGHAT and CDR2 FQNNGV. The chain's CDR3 is CASSPSADTEAFF. CDR3 sequence (DNA): TGTGCCAGCAGCCCTAGTGCGGACACTGAAGCTTTCTTT.

The rearrangement uses TRBV23-1 and TRBJ2-1; TRBD1 matches at 8 bases. TRBV23-1 is designated an ORF whose function remains uncertain. V shed 8 bases, J shed 7 bases, and the junction held 7 bases outside the gene matches. There are 13 residues in the CDR3. Here the CDR3 DNA reads TGCGCCAGCCGGGCAGGGGGCAGGAATGAGCAGTTCTTC. Its translation is CASRAGGRNEQFF.

The CDR3 here is CASSSPRGARFAEAFF. The CDR3 DNA is TGTGCCAGCAGTTCACCGAGGGGGGCCCGGTTCGCTGAAGCTTTCTTT. The J gene is TRBJ1-1, the V gene TRBV28; possible D gene TRBD1, 6 bases. The CDR3 consists of 16 residues. V shed 4 bases and J shed 6 bases, with 21 bases lying between them. From germline, CDR1 is MDHEN and CDR2 SYDVKM.

This sequence joins TRBV19 and TRBJ2-3; perhaps TRBD2 as D (5 bases). V was clipped by 4 bases and J by 1 base, with 12 bases between them. CDR3 length equals 15 residues. Germline CDR1 LNHDA, CDR2 SQIVND (reference sequence). CDR3 sequence: CASSRAGERTDTQYF. In nucleotides, the CDR3 is TGTGCCAGTAGTAGGGCGGGCGAGCGCACAGATACGCAGTATTTT.

This chain connects TRBV5-1 to TRBJ2-2, with 10 bases lining up with TRBD1. The CDR3 extends over 16 amino acids. CDR1 and CDR2 (germline): SGHRS, YFSETQ. The V segment lost 4 bases and the J segment 2 bases; nucleotides outside the gene matches: 5. CDR3 protein: CASSRTGGSNTGELFF. In nucleotides, the CDR3 is TGCGCCAGCAGCAGGACAGGGGGTTCCAACACCGGGGAGCTGTTTTTT.

The CDR3 region has the DNA TGTGCCAGCACCCAAGGGGGCTGGACTGAAGCTTTCTTT. Its translation: CASTQGGWTEAFF. The gene calls are TRBV27 and TRBJ1-1; 7 bases agree with TRBD1. V shed 7 bases and J 5 bases; nucleotides not matched to a gene: 7. Per the germline V gene, CDR1 is MNHEY and CDR2 is SMNVEV (reference sequence). This CDR3 is 13 amino acids long.

The rearrangement joins TRBV28 to TRBJ1-2, with D perhaps matching TRBD1 (5 bases). The V and J ends lost 5 bases and 0 bases respectively, with 13 bases between them. The germline gives CDR1 MDHEN, CDR2 SYDVKM. The CDR3 runs 15 residues. The DNA of the CDR3 is TGTGCCAGCAGTCCGAGGGACGGGGCTAACTATGGCTACACCTTC. Translated: CASSPRDGANYGYTF.

The V call is TRBV7-2, the J call TRBJ1-1; TRBD1 might be the D (6 bases). Germline CDR1 reads SGHTA; CDR2 reads FQGNSA. The ends were cut back, 2 bases at V and 0 bases at J, with 13 bases in the middle. The CDR3 is 16 residues long. CDR3 in amino acids: CASSLTRDTMNTEAFF. CDR3 sequence (DNA): TGTGCCAGCAGCTTAACGCGGGACACAATGAACACTGAAGCTTTCTTT.

This clone was found once. The gene calls are TRBV3-1 (or the pseudogene TRBV3-2) and TRBJ2-5, with a possible D match to TRBD2 (5 bases). V was clipped by 0 bases and J by 8 bases, with 22 bases between them. The germline gives CDR1 LGHDT, CDR2 YNNKEL (reference sequence). The CDR3 totals 17 residues. The CDR3 loop is CASSQDLSLDYPPTQYF. CDR3 sequence (DNA): TGTGCCAGCAGCCAAGATCTCTCCCTTGACTATCCTCCAACCCAGTACTTC.

The rearrangement uses TRBV5-1 and TRBJ1-2; D is possibly TRBD1 (5 bases). The CDR3 consists of 15 residues. Trimming removed 2 bases at V and 3 bases at J, with 14 bases between. Germline V CDR1 and CDR2: SGHRS, YFSETQ. In DNA, the CDR3 is TGCGCCAGCAGCTTAGGTCCGTCGGGGGACTATGGCTACACCTTC. It specifies CASSLGPSGDYGYTF.

This chain uses TRBV19 with TRBJ1-5; 9 bases line up with TRBD1. Unmatched junction bases numbered 13, after V lost 10 bases and J lost 6 bases. This CDR3 is 15 amino acids long. The germline V gene encodes CDR1 LNHDA and CDR2 SQIVND (reference sequence). The CDR3 loop reads CATQTSGTGLQPQHF. The DNA for the CDR3 is TGTGCCACCCAAACCTCCGGGACAGGGCTTCAGCCCCAGCATTTT.

The CDR3 loop reads CASSLGGLGLYTDTQYF. CDR3 in DNA: TGTGCCAGCAGCTTGGGAGGCTTAGGGCTCTACACAGATACGCAGTATTTT. V gene TRBV5-4 combines with J gene TRBJ2-3; D call uncertain. V lost 0 bases, J lost 2 bases, and 16 bases lay in between. This CDR3 is built from 17 residues. Germline V gene lookup returns CDR1 SGHNT and CDR2 YYREEE (reference sequence).

The CDR3 region has the DNA TGTGCCAGCAGCCCTAGGTATAATGAAAAACTGTTTTTT. This translates into CASSPRYNEKLFF. The chain uses TRBV7-2 and TRBJ1-4; no clear D. Germline V gene data show CDR1 as SGHTA and CDR2 as FQGNSA. V dropped 5 bases and J dropped 4 bases, with 8 bases sitting between them. The CDR3 has 13 residues.

The gene calls are TRBV2 and TRBJ1-6, with a weak D call TRBD1 (5 bases). The CDR3 loop spans 13 amino acids. CDR1 SNHLY and CDR2 FYNNEI come from the germline V gene. Trimming left V 3 bases short and J 8 bases short, with 8 bases between. For the CDR3, the DNA is TGTGCCAGCAGTGACAGGGAGGATTCACCCCTCCACTTT. Translating it yields CASSDREDSPLHF.

For the CDR3, the DNA is TGCAGCGTTCATCGACATACGAACACCGGGGAGCTGTTTTTT. Protein product: CSVHRHTNTGELFF. The chain has TRBV29-1 and TRBJ2-2; no firm D call. V was trimmed by 5 bases and J by 0 bases, leaving 10 bases between them. Germline V gives CDR1 SQVTM, CDR2 ANQGSEA. CDR3 length: 14 residues.

The V call is TRBV19, the J call TRBJ2-1; a weak D match, TRBD2 (6 bases). The germline V and J ends were trimmed by 6 bases and 0 bases, with 15 bases remaining between them. There are 16 residues in the CDR3. Germline assignment: CDR1 LNHDA and CDR2 SQIVND (reference sequence). This CDR3 is CASRGLAPSSYNEQFF. The CDR3 DNA sequence: TGTGCCAGTAGGGGGCTAGCGCCCAGCTCCTACAATGAGCAGTTCTTC. Supplemented by reference TRBV19 and TRBJ2-1, the full variable domain reads DGGITQSPKYLFRKEGQNVTLSCEQNLNHDAMYWYRQDPGQGLRLIYYSQIVNDFQKGDIAEGYSVSREKKESFPLTVTSAQKNPTAFYLCASRGLAPSSYNEQFFGPGTRLTVL.

This clone was counted once. The V gene is TRBV3-1 (or the pseudogene TRBV3-2), the J gene TRBJ1-1; tentative D call: TRBD1 (6 bases). In germline, CDR1 is LGHDT, CDR2 YNNKEL (reference sequence). The CDR3 extends over 14 amino acids. V was pared by 2 bases and J by 5 bases, with 12 bases between. Here the CDR3 reads CASSQQGIGTEAFF. The CDR3 coding sequence is TGTGCCAGCAGCCAACAGGGGATCGGGACTGAAGCTTTCTTT.

V usage is TRBV5-1 and J usage is TRBJ2-7; possibly TRBD2 for D (6 bases). From germline, CDR1 is SGHRS and CDR2 YFSETQ. Trimming took 1 base from V and 5 from J, leaving 10 bases between them. The CDR3 totals 13 residues. The CDR3 protein is CASSLWGEDEQYF. As DNA, the CDR3 is TGCGCCAGCAGCTTGTGGGGGGAAGACGAGCAGTACTTC.

The rearrangement links TRBV6-5 to TRBJ1-4; 9 nucleotides line up with TRBD1. This CDR3 contains 15 residues. Germline lookup yields CDR1 MNHEY and CDR2 SVGAGI. With V trimmed by 8 bases and J by 0 bases, 4 bases remained unmatched. CDR3 nucleotide sequence: TGTGCCAGCCGACAGGGGGATGCAACTAATGAAAAACTGTTTTTT. Translating gives CASRQGDATNEKLFF.

V usage is TRBV3-1 (or the pseudogene TRBV3-2) and J usage is TRBJ1-1; D is undetermined. Germline CDR1 reads LGHDT; CDR2 reads YNNKEL (reference sequence). V was cut by 7 bases and J by 3 bases, with 9 bases left in between. The CDR3 covers 12 residues. Here the CDR3 DNA reads TGTGCCAGCAAGGAGATCGACACTGAAGCTTTCTTT. It encodes CASKEIDTEAFF.

The chain's CDR3 is CAWSVLVGNTEAFF. CDR3 nucleotides: TGTGCCTGGAGTGTACTGGTGGGGAACACTGAAGCTTTCTTT. The rearrangement uses TRBV30 and TRBJ1-1, with D unresolved. This CDR3 contains 14 residues. With 0 bases removed from V and 1 base from J, the gap between germline ends came to 9 bases. CDR1 GTSNPN and CDR2 SVGIG come from the germline V gene (reference sequence). The variable domain in full, with the rest retrieved from reference TRBV30 and TRBJ1-1, is SQTIHQWPATLVQPVGSPLSLECTVEGTSNPNLYWYRQAAGRGLQLLFYSVGIGQISSEVPQNLSASRPQDRQFILSSKKLLLSDSGFYLCAWSVLVGNTEAFFGQGTRLTVV.

V and J are TRBV5-8 and TRBJ1-1; D is undetermined. The CDR3 is 13 amino acids. V was clipped by 3 bases and J by 0 bases, with 6 bases between them. Germline-derived CDR1 and CDR2 are SGHTS and YDEGEE. CDR3 sequence reads: CASSSAMNTEAFF. DNA for the CDR3: TGTGCCAGCAGCTCGGCTATGAACACTGAAGCTTTCTTT. The complete variable domain, with remaining parts taken from reference TRBV5-8 and TRBJ1-1, reads EAGVTQSPTHLIKTRGQQATLRCSPISGHTSVYWYQQALGLGLQFLLWYDEGEERNRGNFPPRFSGRQFPNYSSELNVNALELEDSALYLCASSSAMNTEAFFGQGTRLTVV.

V and J are TRBV19 and TRBJ1-2; TRBD1 aligns across 7 bases. The germline gives CDR1 LNHDA, CDR2 SQIVND (reference sequence). The junction had 11 bases not matched to a gene; V was cut back by 9 bases and J by 7 bases. CDR3 length: 13 amino acids. The CDR3 reads CASVGGGSGGYTF. The DNA for the CDR3 is TGTGCCAGCGTGGGAGGGGGCTCGGGTGGCTACACCTTC.

The chain's CDR3 is CSAADNEQFF. DNA of the CDR3: TGCAGCGCTGCCGACAATGAGCAGTTCTTC. This chain links TRBV29-1 with TRBJ2-1; D is ambiguous. V dropped 7 bases and J dropped 5 bases, with 6 bases sitting between them. The CDR3 extends over 10 amino acids. Germline-derived CDR1 and CDR2 are SQVTM and ANQGSEA.

This clone showed up just a few times. CDR3 sequence reads: CASSLEQGNSPLHF. The CDR3 bases are TGTGCCAGCAGCTTAGAACAGGGGAATTCACCCCTCCACTTT. The rearrangement links TRBV11-2 to TRBJ1-6; 7 positions match TRBD1. This CDR3 is 14 amino acids long. V dropped 0 bases and J dropped 7; count of bases not matched to a gene: 0. Germline-derived CDR1 and CDR2 are SGHAT and FQNNGV.

This chain links TRBV4-2 with TRBJ2-7, with TRBD1 matching over 7 bases. Germline loops: CDR1 LGHNA, CDR2 YNFKEQ. The CDR3 consists of 16 residues. V lost 0 bases to trimming and J lost 2 bases; unmatched junction nucleotides: 7. This chain's CDR3 is CASSQDLTTGAYEQYF. The DNA of the CDR3 is TGTGCCAGCAGCCAAGATTTAACTACAGGGGCCTACGAGCAGTACTTC.

This chain joins TRBV10-3 and TRBJ1-2; D not certain. The germline V gene encodes CDR1 ENHRY and CDR2 SYGVKD. Trimming removed 0 bases at V and 3 bases at J, with 20 bases between. The CDR3 has 18 amino acids. The chain's CDR3 is CAISESNIRNTVYYGYTF. CDR3 sequence (DNA): TGTGCCATCAGTGAGTCCAACATTAGGAACACCGTCTACTATGGCTACACCTTC.

The chain has TRBV10-3 and TRBJ2-7, with 8 positions matching TRBD1. The trim removed 4 bases at V and 6 bases at J, leaving 5 bases unmatched. The CDR3 is made up of 13 amino acids. Germline V gene data show CDR1 as ENHRY and CDR2 as SYGVKD. CDR3 coding DNA: TGTGCCATCAGTGTCGACAGGGGTGGCGAGCAGTACTTC. As protein: CAISVDRGGEQYF.

This chain links TRBV6-6 with TRBJ2-7; no reliable D call. The CDR3 runs 15 residues. From germline, CDR1 is MNHNY and CDR2 SVGAGI (reference sequence). V shed 0 bases and J shed 0 bases, with 9 bases lying between them. The CDR3 DNA reads TGTGCCAGCAGTTACTCCCAGCCTAGCTCCTACGAGCAGTACTTC. Protein product: CASSYSQPSSYEQYF.

The CDR3, as DNA: TGTGCCCGAGACAGGGAGGGTGGCTACACCTTC. Encoded protein: CARDREGGYTF. The chain uses TRBV7-2 and TRBJ1-2; TRBD1 aligns across 7 bases. In germline, CDR1 is SGHTA, CDR2 FQGNSA. V gave up 11 bases and J gave up 7 bases; unmatched junction bases: 7. The CDR3 runs 11 residues.

V gene TRBV14 combines with J gene TRBJ1-6; TRBD1 aligns across 10 bases. The V gene end was trimmed by 1 base and the J gene end by 9 bases; junction bases not matched to a gene: 3. The CDR3 contains 15 residues. Germline values: CDR1 SGHDN, CDR2 FVKESK. CDR3 coding DNA: TGTGCCAGCAGCCAAGGACAGGGGGCAAGTTCACCCCTCCACTTT. It translates to CASSQGQGASSPLHF.